These 7 T cell receptor beta chains came from one sample sequenced in a study of blood T cell repertoires in COVID-19. The method was immunoSEQ multiplex PCR; TCRdb's version includes in-frame clones alone and lacks a portion of them. The sample contains over 200,000 clones, almost 90% of which appear only once. Sequencing was carried out using PBMCs or T cells enriched from blood (not recorded which). The receptor set was obtained from a man aged 25 to 40 who had been exposed to COVID-19.

The V call is TRBV18, the J call TRBJ2-5; TRBD1 aligns across 7 bases. CDR3 size: 13 residues. From germline, CDR1 is KGHSH and CDR2 LQKENI. Germline trimming cut 5 bases from V and 2 bases from J; bases unmatched to any gene: 2. The CDR3 spells CASSRGQQETQYF. The CDR3, as DNA: TGTGCCAGCTCAAGGGGACAGCAAGAGACCCAGTACTTC.

V and J are TRBV7-2 and TRBJ2-3, with a possible D match to TRBD1 (6 bases). This CDR3 is built from 13 residues. The V gene's germline CDR1 is SGHTA and CDR2 FQGNSA. Trimming cost V 1 base and J 6 bases, with 8 bases left between them. The CDR3 loop is CASSLGGPDTQYF. The CDR3 region has the DNA TGTGCCAGCAGCTTAGGGGGGCCGGATACGCAGTATTTT.

The gene calls are TRBV6-5 and TRBJ1-1; D call uncertain. This CDR3 has 13 residues. Per germline, CDR1 MNHEY and CDR2 SVGAGI. V was shortened by 6 bases and J by 4 bases, with 12 bases between the two germline ends. CDR3 in amino acids: CASRQQPVTEAFF. In DNA, the CDR3 is TGTGCCAGCAGACAACAACCAGTCACTGAAGCTTTCTTT.

V and J are TRBV19 and TRBJ1-1; D unresolved. This CDR3 has 11 residues. V gave up 9 bases and J gave up 0 bases, with 5 bases separating them. Germline V lookup: CDR1 LNHDA, CDR2 SQIVND (reference sequence). CDR3: CASTVNTEAFF. In DNA form, the CDR3 reads TGTGCCAGCACAGTGAACACTGAAGCTTTCTTT. The full variable domain, with the rest looked up from reference TRBV19 and TRBJ1-1, is DGGITQSPKYLFRKEGQNVTLSCEQNLNHDAMYWYRQDPGQGLRLIYYSQIVNDFQKGDIAEGYSVSREKKESFPLTVTSAQKNPTAFYLCASTVNTEAFFGQGTRLTVV.

This clone is a singleton in its sample. The V gene is TRBV4-1, the J gene TRBJ2-1; no clear D. The ends were cut back, 2 bases at V and 3 bases at J, with 8 bases in the middle. There are 14 residues in the CDR3. CDR1 and CDR2 from the germline V gene are MGHRA and YSYEKL. This chain's CDR3 is CASSQTPGYNEQFF. CDR3 coding DNA: TGCGCCAGCAGCCAAACCCCGGGCTACAATGAGCAGTTCTTC.

The V gene is TRBV18, the J gene TRBJ2-7, with unresolved D. The V end was cut by 3 bases, the J end by 5 bases, with 17 bases between. Germline values: CDR1 KGHSH, CDR2 LQKENI. The CDR3 has 15 amino acids. Here the CDR3 DNA reads TGTGCCAGCTCACCCGACCGACTGACCATCAACGAGCAGTACTTC. This sequence encodes CASSPDRLTINEQYF.

The chain carries TRBV4-1 and TRBJ2-1, with TRBD1 matching 8 bases. This CDR3 has 14 amino acids. Germline V gene sequence: CDR1 MGHRA, CDR2 YSYEKL. V shed 4 bases and J 6 bases; nucleotides not matched to a gene: 5. CDR3 DNA sequence: TGCGCCAGCAGCCGCCGAACAGGGGGCAATGAGCAGTTCTTC. Its translation is CASSRRTGGNEQFF.